Described below is a single TCR beta chain sequence and its context. Its target is not known. It was with a sample-barcoded 5' primer and a J-beta primer mix that a second PCR of roughly 7 to 12 cycles was run. Each TCR beta cDNA got a 12-nucleotide random molecular identifier. In TCRdb, the 5' RACE reads were re-called with MiXCR into one record per CDR3 protein. The table has about 810,000 distinct CDR3 sequences, about 37% seen once. This sample is drawn from a study of blood T cells in healthy people across ages. Findings and caveats of the study: Per million T cells, TCR beta diversity dropped about linearly as age rose. More naive CD4+ cells and higher diversity were found in long-lived than in aged donors.

Aged about 6 to 90, donors were systemically healthy Caucasians from Russia. The receptor was isolated from a young man in good health. Sequenced material: blood.

CDR3 sequence: CSASKGARWNEQFF. Here the CDR3 DNA reads TGCAGTGCGTCCAAGGGGGCCAGGTGGAATGAGCAGTTCTTC. This chain links TRBV20-1 with TRBJ2-1; TRBD1 aligns across 7 bases. V shed 6 bases and J 7 bases; nucleotides not matched to a gene: 12. This CDR3 comprises 14 residues. Germline V gene lookup returns CDR1 DFQATT and CDR2 SNEGSKA (reference sequence).